The 31 T cell receptor beta chains presented below share a single source sample, sequenced in a study of regulatory T cells in long-lasting Graves disease. Time point reported: newly diagnosed GD, antithyroid drugs for less than 3 months. RNA from PBMCs was the source of the TCR library. Arm-PCR with iRepertoire HTBI primers amplified the CDR3 regions for these TCR beta libraries. Using its own MiXCR run on the multiplex PCR reads, TCRdb lists one record per CDR3 protein. The sample contains about 420,000 distinct CDR3 sequences, 16% of which appear only once. The sample was also linked to a second study, of T cells in Graves' hyperthyroidism and ophthalmopathy.

This material consisted of peripheral blood mononuclear cells (PBMCs), taken at new diagnosis, from a patient treated with antithyroid drugs. The receptors were gathered from a woman aged 18-29 years with Graves disease.

This clonotype came up a few times. The V and J genes are TRBV5-6 and TRBJ1-5; weak D call: TRBD1 (6 bases). V lost 1 base and J 3 bases, leaving 20 bases between the germline ends. Germline CDR1 SGHDT, CDR2 YYEEEE. The CDR3 covers 18 residues. The CDR3 protein is CASSLLPHLQGTNQPQHF. The CDR3 nucleotides are TGTGCCAGCAGCTTGCTTCCACATTTACAGGGAACCAATCAGCCCCAGCATTTT.

This clonotype was seen a few times. The CDR3, as DNA: TGTGCCAGCAGTTACTCGATCGGGGGCAATCAGCCCCAGCATTTT. Translation: CASSYSIGGNQPQHF. The rearrangement links TRBV6-5 to TRBJ1-5; no clear D. This CDR3 comprises 15 residues. CDR1 and CDR2 from the germline V gene are MNHEY and SVGAGI. V lost 0 bases to trimming and J lost 2 bases, with 8 bases between them.

With regard to this clonotype: One end of the junction varies from germline; a read error may be responsible. The genes are TRBV11-3 and TRBJ2-7; D may be TRBD2 (5 bases). The CDR3 runs 14 residues. Germline assignment: CDR1 SGHNT and CDR2 YENEEA. This chain's CDR3 is CASSQDLLESEQYF. The CDR3 DNA sequence: TGCGCCAGCAGCCAAGATCTACTAGAGAGCGAGCAGTACTTC.

The rearrangement joins TRBV19 to TRBJ2-1, with D perhaps TRBD2 (7 bases). Germline loops: CDR1 LNHDA, CDR2 SQIVND (reference sequence). CDR3 size: 15 residues. V was pared by 5 bases and J by 1 base, with 12 bases between. The CDR3 loop reads CASSARGASYNEQFF. DNA of the CDR3: TGTGCCAGTAGTGCCCGGGGGGCATCCTACAATGAGCAGTTCTTC.

This clonotype showed up just a few times. This may arise from a read error, as a much more abundant clone is one base away. The chain combines TRBV7-2 with TRBJ2-7; 7 bases map to TRBD1. Looked up from germline, CDR1 is SGHTA and CDR2 is FQGNSA. The CDR3 runs to 15 residues. The V and J ends lost 4 bases and 7 bases, in that order; junction bases with no gene match: 13. The DNA of the CDR3 is TGTGCCAGCAGCTCCTGGACAGGAACCTACAATGAGCAGTACTTC. Translating it yields CASSSWTGTYNEQYF.

The sample holds many counts of this clonotype. The chain combines TRBV28 with TRBJ2-1, with D possibly being TRBD2 (6 bases). CDR3 size: 16 residues. Trimming stripped 4 bases from V and 2 bases from J, with 15 bases between. The germline V gene has CDR1 MDHEN and CDR2 SYDVKM. CDR3 in amino acids: CASSSPASATYNEQFF. CDR3 bases: TGTGCCAGCAGTTCGCCGGCTAGCGCTACCTACAATGAGCAGTTCTTC.

Regarding this clonotype: This sequence may be a read error, since a much larger clone differs from it by one base. The rearrangement links TRBV12-3 or TRBV12-4 to TRBJ2-7; 7 bases are shared with TRBD1. The CDR3 covers 14 residues. With V trimmed by 6 bases and J by 7 bases, 12 bases remained unmatched. CDR3 DNA sequence: TGTGCCAGCAGACGACAGGGTAACTACAATGAGCAGTACTTC. This codes for CASRRQGNYNEQYF.

This clonotype showed up just a few times. For the CDR3, the DNA is TGTGCCAGCAGCTTAGCGTCGGTTCAGGGCGGAGAGACCCAGTACTTC. Translating gives CASSLASVQGGETQYF. The chain has TRBV7-9 and TRBJ2-5, with D tentatively TRBD1 (5 bases). V was shortened by 0 bases and J by 4 bases, with 15 bases between the two germline ends. CDR3 size: 16 residues. In germline, CDR1 is SEHNR, CDR2 FQNEAQ (reference sequence).

The chain uses TRBV7-9 and TRBJ2-2; D not resolved. The CDR3 is 13 residues long. Germline V CDR1 and CDR2: SEHNR, FQNEAQ (reference sequence). The V and J ends lost 3 bases and 6 bases respectively, with 8 bases between them. CDR3 amino acids: CASSFGLAGELFF. As DNA, the CDR3 is TGTGCCAGCAGCTTCGGCCTGGCCGGGGAGCTGTTTTTT.

This clonotype has ten or more counts. This rearrangement joins TRBV7-3 to TRBJ2-1; 10 positions agree with TRBD2. Germline loops: CDR1 SGHTA, CDR2 FQGTGA. CDR3 size: 15 residues. With 2 bases clipped from V and 8 bases from J, the junction kept 6 bases outside the gene matches. The CDR3 DNA sequence: TGTGCCAGCAGCTTACTAGCGGGAGTGTTCGATGAGCAGTTCTTC. This gives the protein CASSLLAGVFDEQFF.

About this clonotype: A much more abundant neighbour one base away suggests this may be a read error. This chain links TRBV5-1 with TRBJ2-1; D unresolved. The CDR3 totals 11 residues. CDR1 is SGHRS and CDR2 is YFSETQ in the germline V gene. V was trimmed by 5 bases and J by 12 bases, leaving 12 bases between them. The CDR3 coding sequence is TGCGCCAGCAGGTCCATCTTTGGGCAGTTCTTC. Protein: CASRSIFGQFF.

In the case of this clonotype: One junction end does not reproduce the germline sequence, and a read error may be involved. This chain joins TRBV7-3 and TRBJ2-3, with D perhaps TRBD1 or TRBD2 (6 bases each). The J call is doubtful: the DNA matches TRBJ2-5 better. Germline CDR1 SGHTA, CDR2 FQGTGA. This CDR3 comprises 18 residues. In DNA form, the CDR3 reads TGTGCCAACAGCTTAAGGGCGGGACGGAGGAGTAGGGGGGAGACCCAGTACTTC. Its protein is CANSLRAGRRSRGETQYF.

The sample holds many counts of this clonotype. The rearrangement joins TRBV2 to TRBJ2-7, with D unresolved. The CDR3 length is 14 residues. The V end lost 7 bases, the J end lost 2 bases, and 15 bases lay between the germline ends. From germline, CDR1 is SNHLY and CDR2 FYNNEI. As DNA, the CDR3 is TGTGCCAGCAACTATCGGACGGTTACCTACGAGCAGTACTTC. It codes for CASNYRTVTYEQYF.

A few counts support this clonotype. This chain links TRBV11-3 with TRBJ2-3; 7 bases are shared with TRBD2. J lost 0 bases, V lost 2 bases, and 2 bases had no gene match. The CDR3 length is 15 residues. Germline CDR1 is SGHNT and CDR2 is YENEEA. This CDR3 reads CASSLRGRSTDTQYF. In DNA form, the CDR3 reads TGTGCCAGCAGCTTACGCGGGAGAAGCACAGATACGCAGTATTTT.

This clonotype has just a few counts. V and J are TRBV9 and TRBJ2-5; D is perhaps TRBD2 (6 bases). Trimming took off 4 bases at V and 5 bases at J, with 21 bases between the two ends. Looked up from germline, CDR1 is SGDLS and CDR2 is YYNGEE. The CDR3 is 16 residues long. The CDR3 DNA sequence: TGTGCCAGCAGCCTAAGTGAGGGAGGAGAATGGGAGACCCAGTACTTC. It codes for CASSLSEGGEWETQYF.

This clonotype was counted only a few times. The V call is TRBV20-1, the J call TRBJ2-3; D unresolved. V lost 3 bases and J lost 0, with 10 bases in between. Germline CDR1 and CDR2: DFQATT and SNEGSKA (reference sequence). This CDR3 contains 14 residues. CDR3 DNA sequence: TGCAGTGCTAGTACATCCACGAGCACAGATACGCAGTATTTT. Protein sequence: CSASTSTSTDTQYF.

This clonotype was recorded a few times. J is TRBJ1-1 and V is TRBV24-1, with 11 bases fitting TRBD1. The CDR3 covers 15 residues. Germline trimming cut 2 bases from V and 10 bases from J; bases unmatched to any gene: 8. Germline V gene data show CDR1 as KGHDR and CDR2 as SFDVKD. In nucleotides, the CDR3 is TGTGCCACCAGTGATTCGGGACAGGGGGTGCAGGGAGCTTTCTTT. Translation gives CATSDSGQGVQGAFF.

This clonotype was recorded many times. This chain links TRBV2 with TRBJ1-5; D unclear. The V end was cut by 1 base, the J end by 3 bases, with 10 bases between. Germline lookup yields CDR1 SNHLY and CDR2 FYNNEI. The CDR3 length is 15 residues. CDR3 coding DNA: TGTGCCAGCAGTGAAGGGTATACAGTCAATCAGCCCCAGCATTTT. Translation gives CASSEGYTVNQPQHF.

The J gene is TRBJ2-3, the V gene TRBV3-1; D gene ambiguous. V was pared by 2 bases and J by 8 bases, with 8 bases between. This CDR3 has 12 residues. Germline CDR1 LGHDT, CDR2 YNNKEL (reference sequence). The DNA for the CDR3 is TGTGCCAGCAGCCAAACCCAAGGTACGCAGTATTTT. It codes for CASSQTQGTQYF.

A note on this clonotype: One junction end disagrees with the germline gene, perhaps due to a read error. The V and J genes are TRBV28 and TRBJ1-6; the D is unclear. Germline values: CDR1 MDHEN, CDR2 SYDVKM. The CDR3 is 18 amino acids. CDR3 region: CASSLLRVGRLPGSPLHF. DNA of the CDR3: TGTGCTAGCAGTTTATTGCGTGTCGGGCGGCTACCCGGTTCACCCCTCCACTTT. Drawing the rest from reference TRBV28 and TRBJ1-6, the complete variable domain is DVKVTQSSRYLVKRTGEKVFLECVQDMDHENMFWYRQDPGLGLRLIYFSYDVKMKEKGDIPEGYSVSREKKERFSLILESASTNQTSMYLCASSLLRVGRLPGSPLHFGNGTRLTVT.

This clonotype was detected ten times or more. The chain couples TRBV2 to TRBJ1-1; 8 bases align to TRBD1. The CDR3 spans 14 residues. Trimming took 7 bases from V and 1 from J; bases not matched to a gene: 5. Germline V gene sequence: CDR1 SNHLY, CDR2 FYNNEI. In nucleotides, the CDR3 is TGTGCCAGCAAGTTTGGACAGGGGAACACTGAAGCTTTCTTT. Encoded protein: CASKFGQGNTEAFF. Filled out from reference TRBV2 and TRBJ1-1, the complete variable domain reads EPEVTQTPSHQVTQMGQEVILRCVPISNHLYFYWYRQILGQKVEFLVSFYNNEISEKSEIFDDQFSVERPDGSNFTLKIRSTKLEDSAMYFCASKFGQGNTEAFFGQGTRLTVV.

V is TRBV7-9 and J is TRBJ1-3, with D possibly matching TRBD1 (5 bases). The length of the CDR3 is 15 residues. Trimming removed 7 bases at V and 1 base at J, with 14 bases between. The germline CDR1 and CDR2 sequences are SEHNR and FQNEAQ (reference sequence). CDR3 region: CASTLSGLSGNTIYF. The CDR3 DNA reads TGTGCCAGCACCCTTTCAGGGTTGTCTGGAAACACCATATATTTT.

This clonotype was observed a few times. The V call is TRBV5-1, the J call TRBJ2-5; TRBD2 might be the D (6 bases). This CDR3 has 15 residues. The germline CDR1 and CDR2 sequences are SGHRS and YFSETQ. V lost 3 bases and J 2 bases, leaving 14 bases between the germline ends. CDR3 DNA: TGCGCCAGCAGCTGGAATGGAGGGGCTCAAGAGACCCAGTACTTC. It is translated as CASSWNGGAQETQYF.

At least ten counts were recorded for this clonotype. The DNA for the CDR3 is TGCAGTGCTAGAGAGCGGAGCTCCTACAATGAGCAGTTCTTC. It is translated as CSARERSSYNEQFF. This chain connects TRBV20-1 to TRBJ2-1; D call uncertain. The V gene lost 0 bases and the J gene lost 0 bases, with 6 bases spanning the gap. This CDR3 contains 14 residues. Per germline, CDR1 DFQATT and CDR2 SNEGSKA (reference sequence).

Many counts were recorded for this clonotype. The chain links TRBV5-1 to TRBJ2-3, with 8 bases lining up with TRBD2. The CDR3 has 17 amino acids. The J segment lost 2 bases and the V segment lost 2 bases, leaving 10 bases of the junction unmatched. Germline V CDR1 and CDR2: SGHRS, YFSETQ. The CDR3 sequence is CASSFIGSGTYTDTQYF. Written as DNA, the CDR3 is TGCGCCAGCAGCTTTATCGGTAGCGGGACTTACACAGATACGCAGTATTTT.

This clonotype was seen only once. Given a much more abundant clone one base away, this may be a read error. This sequence joins TRBV20-1 and TRBJ2-3; D is uncertain. This CDR3 contains 13 residues. From germline, CDR1 is DFQATT and CDR2 SNEGSKA (reference sequence). Written as DNA, the CDR3 is TGCAGTGCTAGCGGCCCCTTCACAGAGACGCAGTATTTT. This codes for CSASGPFTETQYF.

This rearrangement joins TRBV29-1 to TRBJ1-1; maybe TRBD1 (6 bases). Germline V gene data show CDR1 as SQVTM and CDR2 as ANQGSEA. The CDR3 length is 13 residues. Trimming took off 5 bases at V and 11 bases at J, with 21 bases between the two ends. The CDR3 DNA follows: TGCAGCGTTATCGACGCGATTAGGCAGGGGGCTTTCTTT. The encoded protein is CSVIDAIRQGAFF. The complete variable domain, with remaining parts taken from reference TRBV29-1 and TRBJ1-1, reads SAVISQKPSRDICQRGTSLTIQCQVDSQVTMMFWYRQQPGQSLTLIATANQGSEATYESGFVIDKFPISRPNLTFSTLTVSNMSPEDSSIYLCSVIDAIRQGAFFGQGTRLTVV.

The CDR3 is CSVATAKNIQYF. For the CDR3, the DNA is TGCAGCGTTGCCACTGCCAAAAACATTCAGTACTTC. The J gene is TRBJ2-4, the V gene TRBV29-1, with unresolved D. Germline values: CDR1 SQVTM, CDR2 ANQGSEA. Between the trimmed V and J ends, which lost 4 bases and 1 base, there was a span of 5 bases. The CDR3 has 12 amino acids.

This clonotype was seen at least ten times. This chain joins TRBV3-1 and TRBJ1-1; D uncertain. Trimming removed 2 bases at V and 2 bases at J, with 6 bases between. This CDR3 comprises 13 residues. CDR1 LGHDT and CDR2 YNNKEL come from the germline V gene (reference sequence). In nucleotides, the CDR3 is TGTGCCAGCAGCCAATTGCGTAACACTGAAGCTTTCTTT. This encodes CASSQLRNTEAFF.

This clonotype was observed at least ten times. The CDR3 DNA reads TGTGCCAGCAGCCCCGACGCTAGCGGGAGTTTCGAGCAGTACTTC. This gives the protein CASSPDASGSFEQYF. The chain carries TRBV3-1 and TRBJ2-7; TRBD2 matches 10 bases. The J segment lost 6 bases and the V segment lost 4 bases, leaving 9 bases of the junction unmatched. In germline, CDR1 is LGHDT, CDR2 YNNKEL (reference sequence). The CDR3 contains 15 residues.

There are many counts of this clonotype. CDR3 loop: CATSGREEETQYF. The DNA of the CDR3 is TGTGCCACTAGCGGGAGGGAAGAAGAGACCCAGTACTTC. This sequence joins TRBV24-1 and TRBJ2-5, with 11 positions matching TRBD2. The CDR3 covers 13 residues. J gave up 3 bases and V 10 bases, and 3 bases lay outside the gene matches. CDR1 is KGHDR and CDR2 is SFDVKD in the germline V gene.